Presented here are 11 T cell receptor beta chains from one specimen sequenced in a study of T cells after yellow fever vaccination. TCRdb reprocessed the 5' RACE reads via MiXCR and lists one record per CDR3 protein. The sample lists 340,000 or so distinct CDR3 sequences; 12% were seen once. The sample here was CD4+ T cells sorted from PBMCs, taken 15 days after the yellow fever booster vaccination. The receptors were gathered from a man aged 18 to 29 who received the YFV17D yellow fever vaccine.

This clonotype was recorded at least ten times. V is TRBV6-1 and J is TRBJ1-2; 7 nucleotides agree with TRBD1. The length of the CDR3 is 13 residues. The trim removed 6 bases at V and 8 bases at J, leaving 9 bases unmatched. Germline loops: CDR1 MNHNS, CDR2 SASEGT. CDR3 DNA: TGTGCCAGCAGACCCACAGGGGTAGGCGGCTACACCTTC. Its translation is CASRPTGVGGYTF.

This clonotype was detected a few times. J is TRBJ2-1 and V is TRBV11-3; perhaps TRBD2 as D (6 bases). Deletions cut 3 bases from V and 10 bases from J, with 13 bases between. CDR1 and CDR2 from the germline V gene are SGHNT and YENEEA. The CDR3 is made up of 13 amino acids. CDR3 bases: TGTGCCAGCAGCTTGGGACTGCGGGGCGAGCAGTTCTTC. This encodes CASSLGLRGEQFF.

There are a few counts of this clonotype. DNA for the CDR3: TGTGCCAGCAGGGGACCGACTGTCTCCTACGAGCAGTACGTC. Its translation: CASRGPTVSYEQYV. The chain employs TRBV6-7 and TRBJ2-7; D is perhaps TRBD1 or TRBD2 (5 bases each). TRBV6-7 is noted as an ORF with a role that remains uncertain. There are 14 residues in the CDR3. V was pared by 6 bases and J by 0 bases, with 12 bases between.

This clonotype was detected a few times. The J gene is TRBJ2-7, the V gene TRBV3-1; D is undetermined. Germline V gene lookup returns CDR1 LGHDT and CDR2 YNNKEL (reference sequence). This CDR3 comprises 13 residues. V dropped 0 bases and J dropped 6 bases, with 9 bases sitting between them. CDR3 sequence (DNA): TGTGCCAGCAGCCAAGAGGCAGGTTCCGAGCAGTACGTC. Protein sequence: CASSQEAGSEQYV.

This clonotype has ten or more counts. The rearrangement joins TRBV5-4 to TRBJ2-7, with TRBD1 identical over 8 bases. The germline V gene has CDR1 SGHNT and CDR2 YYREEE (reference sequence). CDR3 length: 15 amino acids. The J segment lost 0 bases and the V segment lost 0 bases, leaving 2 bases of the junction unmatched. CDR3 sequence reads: CASSLGQGISYEQYF. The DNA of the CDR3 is TGTGCCAGCAGCTTGGGACAGGGGATCTCCTACGAGCAGTACTTC.

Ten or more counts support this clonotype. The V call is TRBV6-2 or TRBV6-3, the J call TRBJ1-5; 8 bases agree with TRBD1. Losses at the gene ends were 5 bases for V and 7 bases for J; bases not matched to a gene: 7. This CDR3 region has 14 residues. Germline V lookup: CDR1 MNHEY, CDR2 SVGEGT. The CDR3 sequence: CASSTGGIRQPQHF. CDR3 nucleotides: TGTGCCAGCAGTACAGGGGGAATTCGGCAGCCCCAGCATTTT.

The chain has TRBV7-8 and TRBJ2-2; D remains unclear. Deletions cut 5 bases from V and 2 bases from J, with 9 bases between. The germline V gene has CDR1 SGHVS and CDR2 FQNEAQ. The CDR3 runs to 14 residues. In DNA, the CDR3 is TGTGCCAGCAGCCGCAGCATTAACACCGGGGAGCTGTTTTTT. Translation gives CASSRSINTGELFF. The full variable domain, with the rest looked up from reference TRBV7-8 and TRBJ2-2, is GAGVSQSPRYKVAKRGQDVALRCDPISGHVSLFWYQQALGQGPEFLTYFQNEAQLDKSGLPSDRFFAERPEGSVSTLKIQRTQQEDSAVYLCASSRSINTGELFFGEGSRLTVL.

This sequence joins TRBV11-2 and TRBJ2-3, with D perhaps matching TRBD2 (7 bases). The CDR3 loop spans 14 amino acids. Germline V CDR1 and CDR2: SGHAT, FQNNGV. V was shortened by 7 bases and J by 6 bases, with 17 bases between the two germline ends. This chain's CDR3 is CASKVGGGSDTQYF. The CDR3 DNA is TGTGCCAGCAAAGTGGGGGGCGGGAGTGATACGCAGTATTTT.

CDR3 nucleotides: TGTGCCAGCAGCTCGGACATCGACAACGAGACCCAGTACTTC. Amino acids: CASSSDIDNETQYF. The genes are TRBV7-6 and TRBJ2-5; maybe TRBD1 (5 bases). From germline, CDR1 is SGHVS and CDR2 FNYEAQ. V lost 4 bases, J lost 5 bases, and 14 bases lay in between. This CDR3 contains 14 residues.

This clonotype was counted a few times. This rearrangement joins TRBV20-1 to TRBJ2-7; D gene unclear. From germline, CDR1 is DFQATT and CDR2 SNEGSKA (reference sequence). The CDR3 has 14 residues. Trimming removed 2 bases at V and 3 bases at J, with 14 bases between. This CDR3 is CSARPSVSGYEQYV. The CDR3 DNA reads TGCAGTGCTAGACCCAGCGTTTCGGGCTACGAGCAGTACGTC.

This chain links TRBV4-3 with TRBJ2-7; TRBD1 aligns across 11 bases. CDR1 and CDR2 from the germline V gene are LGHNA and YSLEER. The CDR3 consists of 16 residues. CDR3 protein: CASSYAGTGGSYELYV. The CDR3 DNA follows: TGCGCCAGCAGCTACGCCGGGACAGGGGGAAGCTACGAGCTGTACGTC.